What follows describes a single TCR beta chain. This entry belongs to a study of T cells after somatic rescue of genetic block. With V trimmed by 4 bases and J by 5 bases, 9 bases remained unmatched. CDR1 and CDR2 (germline): SGHNT, YYREEE (reference sequence). The CDR3 is 15 amino acids. Generated by immunoSEQ multiplex PCR, the TCRdb table keeps only in-frame clones and is missing some. The sample has about 88,000 clones, 85% to 90% seen once. The gene calls are TRBV5-4 and TRBJ2-1; 7 bases align to TRBD1. The specimen was peripheral blood mononuclear cells (PBMCs). The origin of this receptor is a woman aged 18-30 years. CDR3 bases: TGTGCCAGCAGCCTCCCGGGACAGATTGACAATGAGCAGTTCTTC. Its protein is CASSLPGQIDNEQFF.